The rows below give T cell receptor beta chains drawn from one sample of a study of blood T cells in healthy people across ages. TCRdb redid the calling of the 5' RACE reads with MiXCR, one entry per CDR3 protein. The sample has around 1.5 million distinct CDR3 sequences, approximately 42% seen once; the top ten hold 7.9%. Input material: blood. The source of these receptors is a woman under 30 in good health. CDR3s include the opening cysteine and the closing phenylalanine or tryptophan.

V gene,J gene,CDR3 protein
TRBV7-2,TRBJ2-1,CASSFRPAGYNEQFF
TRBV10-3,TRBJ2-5,CAIGISGRSYQETQYF
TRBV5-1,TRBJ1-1,CASSLTLTGNTEAFF
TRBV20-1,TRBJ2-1,CSVLPSGGDEQFF
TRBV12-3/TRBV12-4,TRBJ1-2,CASSLTTNYGYTF
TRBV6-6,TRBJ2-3,CASTLNREMSTDTQYF
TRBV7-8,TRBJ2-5,CASSLATIAGVETQYF
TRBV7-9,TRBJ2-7,CASSQGGSSLGGQYF
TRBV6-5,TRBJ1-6,CASSSRTGTNSPLHF
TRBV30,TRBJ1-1,CAWSRPNTEAFF
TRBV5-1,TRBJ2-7,CASSLGSSGVLASYEQYF
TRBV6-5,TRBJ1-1,CASSYRGQGSEAFF
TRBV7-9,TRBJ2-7,CASSGTRLPYEQYF
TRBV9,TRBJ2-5,CASSASRGYQETQYF
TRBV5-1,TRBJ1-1,CASSAGQGHTEAFF
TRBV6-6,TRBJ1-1,CASSTPQGTEAFF
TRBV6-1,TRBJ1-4,CASSPTGTGAYATNEKLFF
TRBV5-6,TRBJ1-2,CASSWRGGYGYTF
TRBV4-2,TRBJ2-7,CASSQDLPQYLAYEQYF
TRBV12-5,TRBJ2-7,CASGPDRGGFGYEQYF
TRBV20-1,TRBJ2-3,CSAKSTGNTDTQYF
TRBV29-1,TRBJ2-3,CSAGGVADTQYF
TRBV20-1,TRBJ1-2,CSAHDRDNYGYTF
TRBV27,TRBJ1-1,CASRGLRNEAFF
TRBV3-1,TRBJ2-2,CASSQEDRDYPNTGELFF
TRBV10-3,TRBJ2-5,CAIRTGTNGETQYF
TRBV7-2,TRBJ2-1,CASSYRFGSNNEQFF
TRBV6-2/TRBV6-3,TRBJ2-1,CASRPSGRAYNEQFF
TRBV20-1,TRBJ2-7,CSARIAGKSYEQYF
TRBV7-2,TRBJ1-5,CASSLVGTGGSQPQHF
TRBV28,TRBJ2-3,CASSFKELGGTDTQYF
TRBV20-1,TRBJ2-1,CSAGEQFF
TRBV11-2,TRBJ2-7,CAGSLGSSYEQYF
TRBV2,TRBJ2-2,CASSESGVLPTGELFF
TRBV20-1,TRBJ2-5,CSAFVAGFGETQYF
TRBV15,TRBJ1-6,CATSRVPGGAYNSPLHF
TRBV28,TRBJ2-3,CASSFRTGSDTQYF
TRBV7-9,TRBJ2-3,CASSLRDRTDTQYF
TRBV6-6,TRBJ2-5,CASIRAPDRGETQYF
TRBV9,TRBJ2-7,CASSVSPSGGSSYNEQYF
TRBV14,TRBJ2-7,CASSPILGDFYEQYF
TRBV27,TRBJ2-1,CATGWGGPYNEQFF
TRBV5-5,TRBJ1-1,CASSQPRGELNTEAFF
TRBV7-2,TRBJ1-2,CASTQWGNYGYTF
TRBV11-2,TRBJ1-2,CASSPRPANYTF
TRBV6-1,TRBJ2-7,CASSVERIYEQYF
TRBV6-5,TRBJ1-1,CASRGQPMNTEAFF
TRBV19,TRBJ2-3,CASSIAGGLVSDTQYF
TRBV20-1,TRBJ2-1,CSAAGPRDDNERFF
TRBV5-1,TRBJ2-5,CASSLAKLLASCGYQETQYF
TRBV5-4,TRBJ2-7,CASSLAAQEVAYEQYF
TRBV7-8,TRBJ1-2,CASSSPDRTGYTF
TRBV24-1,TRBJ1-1,CATSDFSGNEAFF
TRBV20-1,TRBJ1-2,CSAKRTANYGYTF